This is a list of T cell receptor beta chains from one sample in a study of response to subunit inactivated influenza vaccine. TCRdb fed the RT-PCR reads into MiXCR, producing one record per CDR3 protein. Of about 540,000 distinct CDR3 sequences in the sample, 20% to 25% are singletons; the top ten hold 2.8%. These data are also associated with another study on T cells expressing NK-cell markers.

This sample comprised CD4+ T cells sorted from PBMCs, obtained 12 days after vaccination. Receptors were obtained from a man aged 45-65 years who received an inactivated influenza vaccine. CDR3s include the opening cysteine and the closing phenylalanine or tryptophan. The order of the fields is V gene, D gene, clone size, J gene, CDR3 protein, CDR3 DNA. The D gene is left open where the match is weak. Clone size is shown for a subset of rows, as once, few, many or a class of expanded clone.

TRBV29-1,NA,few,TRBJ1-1,CSVQLDTTNTEAFF,TGCAGCGTACAACTCGACACCACGAACACTGAAGCTTTCTTT
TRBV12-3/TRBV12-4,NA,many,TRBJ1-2,CASSLSPGAGYTF,TGTGCCAGCAGTTTATCGCCAGGGGCTGGCTACACCTTC
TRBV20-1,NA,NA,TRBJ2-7,CSASSPYEQYF,TGCAGTGCTAGTAGCCCCTACGAGCAGTACTTC
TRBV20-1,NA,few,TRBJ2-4,CSATAGSGGPQNIQYF,TGCAGTGCCACGGCGGGTTCGGGGGGCCCCCAAAACATTCAGTACTTC
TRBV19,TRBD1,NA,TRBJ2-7,CASSNQGATSLYEQYF,TGTGCCAGTTCAAACCAGGGGGCGACCTCCCTCTACGAGCAGTACTTC
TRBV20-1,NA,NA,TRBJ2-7,CSARPNGWSYEQYF,TGCAGTGCTAGACCCAATGGCTGGTCCTACGAGCAGTACTTC
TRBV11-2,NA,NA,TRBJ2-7,CASSLNPGTYEQYF,TGTGCCAGCAGCTTAAACCCAGGGACCTACGAGCAGTACTTC
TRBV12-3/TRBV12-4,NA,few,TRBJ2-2,CASNFWGAGELFF,TGTGCCAGCAATTTTTGGGGGGCCGGGGAGCTGTTTTTT
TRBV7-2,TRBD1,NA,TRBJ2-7,CASSLLTGAYEQYF,TGTGCCAGCAGCTTACTGACAGGGGCCTACGAGCAGTACTTC
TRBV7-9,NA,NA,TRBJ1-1,CASSAGTSNTEAFF,TGTGCCAGCAGCGCCGGGACAAGTAACACTGAAGCTTTCTTT
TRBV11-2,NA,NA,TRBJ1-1,CASSQDRFTEAFF,TGTGCCAGCAGCCAGGACCGTTTTACTGAAGCTTTCTTT
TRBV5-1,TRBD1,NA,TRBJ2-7,CASSSLGGDEQYF,TGCGCCAGCAGCTCGTTAGGGGGCGACGAGCAGTACTTC
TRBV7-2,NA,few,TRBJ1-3,CASSRPGGNTIYF,TGTGCCAGCAGCAGGCCCGGCGGAAACACCATATATTTT
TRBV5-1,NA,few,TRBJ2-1,CASSLVRGTGSYNEQFF,TGCGCCAGCAGCTTGGTGCGCGGGACCGGCTCCTACAATGAGCAGTTCTTC
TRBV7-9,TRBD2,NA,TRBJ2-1,CASSALLAGYNEQFF,TGTGCCAGCAGCGCGTTACTAGCGGGGTACAATGAGCAGTTCTTC
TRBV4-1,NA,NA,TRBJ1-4,CASSQGGTRHEKLFF,TGCGCCAGCAGCCAAGGCGGGACGAGGCATGAAAAACTGTTTTTT
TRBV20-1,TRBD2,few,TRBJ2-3,CSAPGTSAGLFDTQYF,TGCAGTGCCCCAGGGACTAGCGCTGGCCTTTTCGATACGCAGTATTTT
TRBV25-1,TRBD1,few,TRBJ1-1,CASSRGTGEAFF,TGTGCCAGCAGTCGCGGGACAGGTGAAGCTTTCTTT
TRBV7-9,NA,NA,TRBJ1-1,CASSSWDDLNTEAFF,TGTGCCAGCAGCTCCTGGGACGACCTGAACACTGAAGCTTTCTTT
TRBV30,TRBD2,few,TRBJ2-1,CAWSTRGSGGEQFF,TGTGCCTGGAGTACGAGGGGAAGCGGGGGTGAGCAGTTCTTC
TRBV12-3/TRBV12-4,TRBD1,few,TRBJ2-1,CASSSGQGPFNEQFF,TGTGCCAGCAGTTCTGGACAGGGGCCTTTCAATGAGCAGTTCTTC
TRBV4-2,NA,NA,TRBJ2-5,CASSQSSGKETQYF,TGTGCCAGCAGCCAATCCTCTGGAAAAGAGACCCAGTACTTC
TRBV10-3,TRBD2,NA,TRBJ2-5,CAISGTGSGRAQTQYF,TGTGCCATCAGCGGTACTGGAAGCGGGAGGGCCCAGACCCAGTACTTC
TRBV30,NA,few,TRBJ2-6,CAWSKGYGANVLTF,TGTGCCTGGAGTAAGGGTTATGGGGCCAACGTCCTGACTTTC
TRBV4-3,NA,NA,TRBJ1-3,CASSSGGYSGNTIYF,TGCGCCAGCAGCTCTGGGGGTTACTCTGGAAACACCATATATTTT
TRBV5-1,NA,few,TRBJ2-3,CASSRGDNRRTQYF,TGCGCCAGCAGCCGGGGTGATAATCGGCGTACGCAGTATTTT
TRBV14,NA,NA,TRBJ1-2,CASSHIENYGYTF,TGTGCCAGCAGCCACATAGAGAACTATGGCTACACCTTC
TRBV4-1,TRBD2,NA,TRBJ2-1,CASSPGTSGGASSNEQFF,TGCGCCAGCAGCCCCGGGACTAGCGGGGGGGCTAGTTCCAATGAGCAGTTCTTC
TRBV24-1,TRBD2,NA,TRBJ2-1,CATSDMGARGGTSLFF,TGTGCCACCAGTGATATGGGGGCGCGGGGGGGGACTAGCCTGTTCTTC
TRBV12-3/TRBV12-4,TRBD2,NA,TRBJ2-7,CASRPSGTSSYEQYF,TGTGCCAGCAGACCATCCGGGACTAGCTCTTACGAGCAGTACTTC
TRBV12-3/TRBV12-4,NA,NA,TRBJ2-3,CASSPGWWEELTDTQYF,TGTGCCAGCAGTCCCGGATGGTGGGAGGAACTGACGGATACGCAGTATTTT
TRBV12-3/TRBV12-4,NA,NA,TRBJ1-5,CASSSPPDQPQHF,TGTGCCAGCAGTTCCCCCCCCGATCAGCCCCAGCATTTT
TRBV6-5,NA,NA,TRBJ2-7,CASSYSAASSYEQYF,TGTGCCAGCAGTTACTCCGCAGCCAGCTCCTACGAGCAGTACTTC
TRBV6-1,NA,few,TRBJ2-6,CASSEALVGAGANVLTF,TGTGCCAGCAGTGAAGCGCTAGTAGGGGCTGGGGCCAACGTCCTGACTTTC
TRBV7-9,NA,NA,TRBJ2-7,CASSLPPDYEQYF,TGTGCCAGCAGCCTACCCCCAGACTACGAGCAGTACTTC
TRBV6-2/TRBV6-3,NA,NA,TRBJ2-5,CASSYTDQTRETQYF,TGTGCCAGCAGTTATACGGACCAGACGAGGGAGACCCAGTACTTC
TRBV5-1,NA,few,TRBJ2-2,CASSLGQVTRGITGELFF,TGCGCCAGCAGCTTGGGACAGGTTACCAGGGGTATCACCGGGGAGCTGTTTTTT
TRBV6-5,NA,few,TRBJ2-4,CASSYSRDLRSIQYF,TGTGCCAGCAGTTACTCGAGGGATCTGCGTAGCATTCAGTACTTC
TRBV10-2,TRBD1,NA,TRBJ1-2,CASSVTRQGLSGYTF,TGCGCCAGCAGTGTTACTCGACAGGGTCTTAGCGGCTACACCTTC